The present T cell receptor (beta chain) was sequenced within a study of T cells in Graves' hyperthyroidism and ophthalmopathy. On this clonotype itself: Its antigen is not identified.

With V trimmed by 5 bases and J by 4 bases, 14 bases remained unmatched. The germline gives CDR1 SEHNR, CDR2 FQNEAQ (reference sequence). CDR3 length: 17 residues. Amplification yielded TCR beta CDR3 regions, with RNA transcripts as the source. Primed by the HTBI set, a first-round RT-PCR was run on the TCR CDR3. TCRdb reanalysed the multiplex PCR reads using MiXCR and keeps one entry per CDR3 protein. The sample carries under 350,000 distinct CDR3 sequences, about 18% recorded once. Study results and limitations: A 13 V-J model separated ophthalmopathy from stable hyperthyroidism.

The specimen sequenced was blood. This clonotype was obtained from a woman aged 50 to 60 with Graves' hyperthyroidism. The chain recombines TRBV7-9 with TRBJ2-1; 7 positions agree with TRBD2. The CDR3 sequence is CASSPRLARDPYNEQFF. In nucleotides, the CDR3 is TGTGCCAGCAGCCCCAGACTAGCCAGAGACCCTTACAATGAGCAGTTCTTC.